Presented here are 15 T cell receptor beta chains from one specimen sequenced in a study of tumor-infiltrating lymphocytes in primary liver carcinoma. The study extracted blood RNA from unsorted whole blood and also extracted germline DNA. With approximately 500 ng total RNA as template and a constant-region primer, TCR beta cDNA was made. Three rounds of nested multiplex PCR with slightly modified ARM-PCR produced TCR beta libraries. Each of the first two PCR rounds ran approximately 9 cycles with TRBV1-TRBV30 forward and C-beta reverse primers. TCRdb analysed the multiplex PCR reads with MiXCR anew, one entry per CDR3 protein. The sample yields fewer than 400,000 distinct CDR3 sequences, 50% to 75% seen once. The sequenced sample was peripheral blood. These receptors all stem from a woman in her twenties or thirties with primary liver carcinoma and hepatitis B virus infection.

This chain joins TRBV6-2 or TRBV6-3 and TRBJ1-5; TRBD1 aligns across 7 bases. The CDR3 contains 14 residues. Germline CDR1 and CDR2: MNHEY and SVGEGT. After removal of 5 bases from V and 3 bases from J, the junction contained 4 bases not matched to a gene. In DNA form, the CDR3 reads TGTGCCAGCAGTAGGGACAGCTACAATCAGCCCCAGCATTTT. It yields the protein CASSRDSYNQPQHF.

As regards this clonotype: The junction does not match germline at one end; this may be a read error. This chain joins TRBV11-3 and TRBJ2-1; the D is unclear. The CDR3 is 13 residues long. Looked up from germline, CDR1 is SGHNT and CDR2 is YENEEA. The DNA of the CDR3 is TGTGCCAGCAGCTCATTCAACCACAATGAGCAGTTATTC. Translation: CASSSFNHNEQLF.

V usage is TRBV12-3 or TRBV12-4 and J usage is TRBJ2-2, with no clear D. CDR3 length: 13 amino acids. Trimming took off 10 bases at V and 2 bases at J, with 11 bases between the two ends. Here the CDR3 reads CANSSGNTGELFF. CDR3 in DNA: TGTGCCAACAGCTCAGGCAACACCGGGGAGCTGTTTTTT.

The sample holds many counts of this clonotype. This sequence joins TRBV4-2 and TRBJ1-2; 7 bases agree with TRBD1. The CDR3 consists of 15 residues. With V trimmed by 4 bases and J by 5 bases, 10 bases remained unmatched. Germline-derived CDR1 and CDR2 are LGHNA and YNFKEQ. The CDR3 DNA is TGTGCCAGCAGCCGTGGCAGGCAGGGGGGTTATGGCTACACCTTC. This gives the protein CASSRGRQGGYGYTF.

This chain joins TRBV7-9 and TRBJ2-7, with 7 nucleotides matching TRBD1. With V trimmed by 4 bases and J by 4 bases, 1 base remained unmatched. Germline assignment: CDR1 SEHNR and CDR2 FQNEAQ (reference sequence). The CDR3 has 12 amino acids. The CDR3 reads CASSWTGYEQYF. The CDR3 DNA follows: TGTGCCAGCAGCTGGACAGGTTACGAGCAGTACTTC.

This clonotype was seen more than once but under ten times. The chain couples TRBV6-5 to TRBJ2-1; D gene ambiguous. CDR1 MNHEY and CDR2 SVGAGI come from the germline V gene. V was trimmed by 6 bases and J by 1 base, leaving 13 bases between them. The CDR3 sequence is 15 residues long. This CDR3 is CASSLERPSYNEQFF. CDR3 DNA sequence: TGTGCCAGCAGCCTCGAGAGACCTTCCTACAATGAGCAGTTCTTC.

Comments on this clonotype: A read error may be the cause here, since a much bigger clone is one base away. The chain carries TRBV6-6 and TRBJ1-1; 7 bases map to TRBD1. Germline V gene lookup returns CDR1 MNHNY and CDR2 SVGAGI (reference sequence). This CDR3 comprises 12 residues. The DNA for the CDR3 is TGTGGCAGCAGCCACAGGGGCACTGAAGCTTTCTTT. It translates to CGSSHRGTEAFF.

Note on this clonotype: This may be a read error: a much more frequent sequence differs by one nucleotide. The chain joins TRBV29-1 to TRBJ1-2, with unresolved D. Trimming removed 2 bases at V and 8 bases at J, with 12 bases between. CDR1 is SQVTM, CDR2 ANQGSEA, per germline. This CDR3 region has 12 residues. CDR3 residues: CSVESLVRGYTF. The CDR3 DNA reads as TGCAGCGTTGAAAGCCTCGTGAGGGGCTACACCTTC.

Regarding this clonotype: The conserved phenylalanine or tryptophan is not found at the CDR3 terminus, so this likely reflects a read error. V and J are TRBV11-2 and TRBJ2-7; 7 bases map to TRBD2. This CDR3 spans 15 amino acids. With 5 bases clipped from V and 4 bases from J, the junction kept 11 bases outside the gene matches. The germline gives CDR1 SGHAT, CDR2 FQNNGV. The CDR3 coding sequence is TGTGCCAGCAGCCATCTACTAGCGTACTCATACGAGCAGTACTCC. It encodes CASSHLLAYSYEQYS.

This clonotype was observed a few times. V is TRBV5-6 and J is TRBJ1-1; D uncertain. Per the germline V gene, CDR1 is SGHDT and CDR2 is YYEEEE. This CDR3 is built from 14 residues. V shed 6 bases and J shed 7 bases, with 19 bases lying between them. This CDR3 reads CASTTLRGNLEAFF. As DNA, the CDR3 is TGTGCCAGCACCACTCTCCGCGGCAATCTTGAAGCTTTCTTT. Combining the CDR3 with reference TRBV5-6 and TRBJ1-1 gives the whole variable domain DAGVTQSPTHLIKTRGQQVTLRCSPKSGHDTVSWYQQALGQGPQFIFQYYEEEERQRGNFPDRFSGHQFPNYSSELNVNALLLGDSALYLCASTTLRGNLEAFFGQGTRLTVV.

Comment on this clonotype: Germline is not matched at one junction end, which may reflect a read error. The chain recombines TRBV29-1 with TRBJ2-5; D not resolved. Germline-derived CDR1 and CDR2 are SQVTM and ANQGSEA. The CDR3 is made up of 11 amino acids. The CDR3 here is CSIVVMSTQYF. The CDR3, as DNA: TGCAGCATTGTTGTGATGAGTACCCAGTACTTT.

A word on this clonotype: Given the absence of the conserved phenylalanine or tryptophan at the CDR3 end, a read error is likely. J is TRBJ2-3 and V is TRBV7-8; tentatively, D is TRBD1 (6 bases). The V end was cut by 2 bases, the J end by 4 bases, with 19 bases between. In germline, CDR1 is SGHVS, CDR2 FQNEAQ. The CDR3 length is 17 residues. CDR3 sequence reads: CASSLSSRGPRADTQYL. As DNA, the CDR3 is TGTGCCAGCAGCTTATCATCCAGGGGCCCTCGGGCAGATACGCAGTATTTG.

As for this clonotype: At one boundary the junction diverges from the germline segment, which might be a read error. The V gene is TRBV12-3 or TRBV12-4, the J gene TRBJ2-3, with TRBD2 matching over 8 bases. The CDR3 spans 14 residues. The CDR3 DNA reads TGTGCCAGCAGTATAGCGGGGTACACAGATACGCAGTATTTT. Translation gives CASSIAGYTDTQYF.

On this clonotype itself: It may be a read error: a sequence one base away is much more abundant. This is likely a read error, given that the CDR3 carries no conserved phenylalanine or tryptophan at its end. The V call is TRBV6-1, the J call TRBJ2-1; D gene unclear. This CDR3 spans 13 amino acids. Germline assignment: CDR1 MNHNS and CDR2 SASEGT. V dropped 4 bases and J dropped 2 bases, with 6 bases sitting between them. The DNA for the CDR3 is TGTGCCAGCAGTGGAGTTACCTACAATGAGCAGTTCGTC. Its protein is CASSGVTYNEQFV.

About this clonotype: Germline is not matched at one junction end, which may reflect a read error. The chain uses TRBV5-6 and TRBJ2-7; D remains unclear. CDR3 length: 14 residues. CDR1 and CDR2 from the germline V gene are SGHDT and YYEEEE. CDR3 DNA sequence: TGTGACAGCAGCTTCTACGGCCCTACCTACGAGCAGTACTTC. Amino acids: CDSSFYGPTYEQYF. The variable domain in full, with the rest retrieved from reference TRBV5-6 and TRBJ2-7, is DAGVTQSPTHLIKTRGQQVTLRCSPKSGHDTVSWYQQALGQGPQFIFQYYEEEERQRGNFPDRFSGHQFPNYSSELNVNALLLGDSALYLCDSSFYGPTYEQYFGPGTRLTVT.